This T cell receptor beta chain is drawn from a study of T cell changes during pregnancy in multiple sclerosis. V was cut by 3 bases and J by 6 bases, with 15 bases left in between. CDR3 length equals 15 residues. Germline assignment: CDR1 SGHTA and CDR2 FQGNSA. Data came from immunoSEQ multiplex PCR; TCRdb stores just in-frame clones and leaves some out. The sample lists about 59,000 clones, 90% to 95% occurring once. The sample in question was CD4+ T cells from peripheral blood mononuclear cells, obtained before pregnancy. The chain uses TRBV7-2 and TRBJ1-5; no clear D gene. The clonotype comes from a female donor with multiple sclerosis, enrolled in a pregnancy study. The CDR3 loop is CASSLEGMFAQPQHF. Written as DNA, the CDR3 is TGTGCCAGCAGCTTGGAGGGTATGTTTGCTCAGCCCCAGCATTTT.